This TCR beta chain emerged from a study of blood T cell repertoires in COVID-19. About the study: Specimens from acute and convalescent COVID-19 originated in the United States, Italy and Spain. PBMCs, B-cell-depleted T cells, or T cells were the source of the cDNA or gDNA that made up the material.

As handled by the study authors: How many nucleated cells were present was estimated from reference gene primer amplification. The protocol was immunoSEQ multiplex PCR, while the TCRdb copy is restricted to in-frame clones and leaves out a portion. That table gives V, J and clone size, and the DNA gave D and trimming. The repertoire holds 300,000 to 350,000 clones, with nearly 90% as singletons. Trimming stripped 10 bases from V and 0 bases from J, with 16 bases between. The CDR3 is made up of 14 amino acids. The germline gives CDR1 LNHDA, CDR2 SQIVND (reference sequence). The study recruited people aged about 18 to 90 years across about two dozen US areas.

The chain joins TRBV19 to TRBJ2-7; possible D gene TRBD1, 5 bases. The sample taken for sequencing was PBMCs or T cells enriched from blood (not recorded which). The sequence came from a young woman with acute COVID-19. CDR3 sequence reads: CATKQVTSSYEQYF. CDR3 nucleotides: TGTGCCACCAAACAGGTAACGAGCTCCTACGAGCAGTACTTC.